The clone carrying this TCR beta chain has a handful of counts. Its antigen is not identified. The CDR3 sequence is 13 residues long. The germline V gene encodes CDR1 MNHNY and CDR2 SVGAGI (reference sequence). V shed 2 bases and J shed 5 bases, with 7 bases lying between them. Measured with immunoSEQ multiplex PCR; TCRdb has only the in-frame clones, and not every one. Here the sample spans roughly 3,000 clones, around 79% being singletons. This sample stems from a study of T cells after posttransplantation cyclophosphamide. Busulfan-fludarabine conditioning, marrow transplant, and cyclophosphamide on days +3 and +4 were administered. Study-wide findings and caveats: Recipient CMV seropositivity and CMV reactivation strongly tracked TRB clonality. Later post-transplant blood repertoires were often dominated by donor CD8+ memory clones.

This chain joins TRBV6-6 and TRBJ2-1; perhaps TRBD2 as D (6 bases). Sequencing was performed on PBMCs, taken more than 150 days after allogeneic stem cell transplant with posttransplant cyclophosphamide. This receptor was obtained from a male patient between 55 and 70 years old who received an allogeneic stem cell transplant from a related donor and was CMV-positive. Some T cells may be provided by the graft donor. The CDR3 here is CASSYTSNNEQFF. DNA of the CDR3: TGTGCCAGCAGTTACACTAGCAACAATGAGCAGTTCTTC.